The present TCR beta chain was sequenced within a study of PD-1 blockade in classical Hodgkin lymphoma (dated by TCRdb to 2018 to 2021). Looking at the study overall: A peripheral blood immune signature of response to PD-1 blockade in classical Hodgkin lymphoma was defined using TCR beta sequencing and CyTOF. What the study reported, not specific to this receptor: Newly diagnosed patients were reported to have lower baseline TCR diversity than healthy donors, and relapsed/refractory patients were reported to have lower baseline TCR diversity still. The study covered only a single clinical trial cohort, and the causes of the repertoire differences, possibly disease activity or prior therapy, were still not defined.

Regarding this clone: The target of this receptor is not known. Base-call qualities are not available, and no considerably larger clone is one nucleotide away. The same CDR3 is also encoded by other DNA sequences in this sample.

The sample's time point label, in plain terms: newly diagnosed, previously untreated cHL patient sample. Magnetic negative selection with a Miltenyi CD8+ T cell isolation kit was used to purify CD8+ T cells from thawed PBMCs. PBMCs from patients with newly diagnosed, previously untreated classical Hodgkin lymphoma were sequenced as a comparison group for the relapsed/refractory trial patients. Peripheral blood was collected in 8 mL Vacutainer Cell Preparation Tubes, from which PBMCs were isolated by centrifugation and then cryopreserved. Purified CD4+ and CD8+ fractions were prepared only for cases where an additional PBMC sample was available. Magnetically labelled cells were depleted on LS columns in a quadroMACS separator, and the flow-through was collected as the purified fraction. V lost 3 bases and J lost 4 bases, and the count of bases not matched to a germline gene is 5. There are 15 amino acids in the CDR3, from cysteine to phenylalanine inclusive. Only the CDR3 DNA is retained, 45 bases long and in frame from the first base. Via the germline V gene, CDR1 is MRHNA and CDR2 SNTAGT.

Genomic DNA was isolated using the Qiagen DNeasy kit from unsorted PBMCs as well as from negatively selected CD4+ and CD8+ fractions. Using primers that anneal to V and J segments, immunoSEQ multiplex PCR amplified the TCR beta CDR3 regions. A synthetic immune receptor repertoire was used to minimize amplification bias, and any remaining bias was removed computationally after sequencing. The source study handled its data this way. Custom Python scripts were used to quantify repertoire diversity as the Shannon entropy index. Unsorted, CD4+ and CD8+ repertoires were examined separately, except in combined analyses, for which CD4+ and CD8+ sequences were merged in silico. In its TCRdb copy, this immuneACCESS table keeps in-frame sequences only and misses some clones. Where compared with another copy, unresolved V genes explain less than half of these, and the others have no known cause. That table supplies the V and J calls and clone size; D and trimming were determined from the DNA. Recorded for this sample are roughly 5,400 clones; approximately 87% of them occurred a single time. The biggest ten clones account for 20% of the sample.

The material sequenced was CD8+ T cells from blood. The sequence derives from a human donor with classical Hodgkin lymphoma. The chain employs TRBV6-4 and TRBJ1-5; 8 middle bases align to TRBD1. CDR3 reads: CASSEQGGNNQPQHF. In nucleotide form, the sequence is TGTGCCAGCAGTGAACAGGGGGGGAATAATCAGCCCCAGCATTTT.